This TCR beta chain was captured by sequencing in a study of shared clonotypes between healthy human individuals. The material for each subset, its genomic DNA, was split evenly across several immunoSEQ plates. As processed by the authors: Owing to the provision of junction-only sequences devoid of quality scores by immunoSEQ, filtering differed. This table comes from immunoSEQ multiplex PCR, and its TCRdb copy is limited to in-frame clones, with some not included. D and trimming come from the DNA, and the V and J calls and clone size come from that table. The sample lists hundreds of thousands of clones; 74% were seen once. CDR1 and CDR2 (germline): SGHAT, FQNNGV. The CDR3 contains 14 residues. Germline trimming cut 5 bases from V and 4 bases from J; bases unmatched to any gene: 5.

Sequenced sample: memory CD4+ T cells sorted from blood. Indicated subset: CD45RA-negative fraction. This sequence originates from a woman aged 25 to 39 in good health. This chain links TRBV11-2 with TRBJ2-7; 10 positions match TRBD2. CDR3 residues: CASSLMTSGYEQYF. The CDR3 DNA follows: TGTGCCAGCAGCCTGATGACTAGCGGGTACGAGCAGTACTTC.